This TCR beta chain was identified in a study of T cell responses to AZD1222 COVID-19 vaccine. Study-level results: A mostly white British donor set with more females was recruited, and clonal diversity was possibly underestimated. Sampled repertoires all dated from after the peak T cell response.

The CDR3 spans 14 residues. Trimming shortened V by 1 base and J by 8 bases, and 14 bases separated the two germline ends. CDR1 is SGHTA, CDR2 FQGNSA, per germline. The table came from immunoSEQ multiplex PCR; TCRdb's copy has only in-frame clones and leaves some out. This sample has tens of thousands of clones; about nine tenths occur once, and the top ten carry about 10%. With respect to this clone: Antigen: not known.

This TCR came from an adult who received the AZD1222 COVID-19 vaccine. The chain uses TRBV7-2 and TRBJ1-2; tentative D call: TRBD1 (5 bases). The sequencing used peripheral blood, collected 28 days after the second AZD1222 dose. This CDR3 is CASSLGRGTGGYTF. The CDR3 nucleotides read TGTGCCAGCAGCTTAGGAAGAGGGACCGGGGGCTACACCTTC.